The T cell receptor beta chain under discussion was sequenced for a study of blood T cells in healthy people across ages. Primed by a sample-barcoded 5' primer and a J-beta primer mix, a second PCR proceeded for about 7 to 11 cycles. Using its own MiXCR run on the 5' RACE reads, TCRdb lists one record per CDR3 protein. Here the sample spans 750,000 to 1,000,000 distinct CDR3 sequences, just under 30% being singletons. Germline assignment: CDR1 SGHTA and CDR2 FQGNSA. V lost 1 base and J 5 bases, leaving 8 bases between the germline ends. CDR3 length: 13 amino acids. The sample was also linked to a second study, of T cells of mothers and their children. From that paper: Samples were obtained from a few healthy Caucasian mothers and their six children.

V usage is TRBV7-2 and J usage is TRBJ2-5; D call uncertain. The sequence was collected from a woman aged 40 to 49 in good health. Material for sequencing was blood. The CDR3 region is CASSLGSPETQYF. The CDR3 nucleotides are TGTGCCAGCAGCTTAGGGTCTCCGGAGACCCAGTACTTC.